The 10 T cell receptor beta chains below come from one sample, sequenced in a study of glioma-infiltrating T cells after dendritic cell vaccination. TCRdb's copy holds only in-frame clones and misses some; the assay was immunoSEQ multiplex PCR. Found here are approximately 100,000 clones, around three quarters of them singletons; the top ten hold approximately 5.9%. Specimen: blood, collected before dendritic cell vaccination. Receptors originate from a human donor with glioblastoma.

The chain joins TRBV27 to TRBJ2-7, with 9 positions matching TRBD2. The CDR3 loop spans 15 amino acids. The junction had 6 bases not matched to a gene; V was cut back by 6 bases and J by 0 bases. CDR1 MNHEY and CDR2 SMNVEV come from the germline V gene (reference sequence). DNA of the CDR3: TGTGCCAGCAGCTATAGCGGGGGCGCCTCCTACGAGCAGTACTTC. Translation: CASSYSGGASYEQYF.

This clone was detected a few times. The CDR3 protein is CATLQGYNSPLHF. DNA of the CDR3: TGTGCCACACTCCAGGGATATAATTCACCCCTCCACTTT. The chain carries TRBV10-3 and TRBJ1-6; D possibly corresponds to TRBD1 (5 bases). V gave up 10 bases and J gave up 4 bases, with 11 bases separating them. The V gene's germline CDR1 is ENHRY and CDR2 SYGVKD. The CDR3 is 13 residues long.

The chain is built from TRBV5-1 and TRBJ2-5, with 9 bases matching TRBD2. CDR3 length equals 16 residues. Per germline, CDR1 SGHRS and CDR2 YFSETQ. J gave up 2 bases and V 0 bases, and 5 bases lay outside the gene matches. The chain's CDR3 is CASSLAPAGGQETQYF. In nucleotides, the CDR3 is TGCGCCAGCAGCTTGGCCCCAGCGGGGGGACAAGAGACCCAGTACTTC.

The chain employs TRBV2 and TRBJ2-1; D may be TRBD2 (6 bases). V was trimmed by 3 bases and J by 0 bases, leaving 12 bases between them. CDR3 size: 16 residues. Germline CDR1 is SNHLY and CDR2 is FYNNEI. CDR3 in DNA: TGTGCCAGCAGTGAGGGGGACTTACCCTCCTACAATGAGCAGTTCTTC. Amino acids: CASSEGDLPSYNEQFF.

This clone was seen once. The chain links TRBV6-1 to TRBJ2-5; 12 nucleotides agree with TRBD2. Trimming cost V 3 bases and J 4 bases; bases outside gene matches: 6. This CDR3 spans 16 amino acids. Germline V gene lookup returns CDR1 MNHNS and CDR2 SASEGT. The CDR3 DNA follows: TGTGCCAGCAGTGATGTGGGACTAGCGGGCGGAGAGACCCAGTACTTC. Its protein is CASSDVGLAGGETQYF.

This clone was picked up one time. The chain recombines TRBV18 with TRBJ1-1; the D gene is possibly TRBD1 (6 bases). Germline CDR1 is KGHSH and CDR2 is LQKENI. The CDR3 is made up of 14 amino acids. Trimming left V 5 bases short and J 2 bases short, with 12 bases between. For the CDR3, the DNA is TGTGCCAGCTCAGTTAACAGGGAAAACACTGAAGCTTTCTTT. The encoded protein is CASSVNRENTEAFF. Variable domain in full (rest from reference TRBV18 and TRBJ1-1): NAGVMQNPRHLVRRRGQEARLRCSPMKGHSHVYWYRQLPEEGLKFMVYLQKENIIDESGMPKERFSAEFPKEGPSILRIQQVVRGDSAAYFCASSVNRENTEAFFGQGTRLTVV.

This clone appeared once. This sequence joins TRBV27 and TRBJ1-2; D call uncertain. This CDR3 comprises 14 residues. The V gene lost 3 bases and the J gene lost 5 bases, with 13 bases spanning the gap. Germline CDR1 reads MNHEY; CDR2 reads SMNVEV (reference sequence). CDR3 in amino acids: CASSFRPGGYGYTF. CDR3 nucleotides: TGTGCCAGCAGTTTTAGGCCGGGAGGGTATGGCTACACCTTC.

This chain uses TRBV7-3 with TRBJ2-1; 9 nucleotides align to TRBD2. The CDR3 length is 15 residues. Trimming at V came to 4 bases and at J to 5 bases, leaving 6 bases not matched to a gene. CDR1 is SGHTA and CDR2 is FQGTGA in the germline V gene. CDR3 sequence: CASSSSASGNNEQFF. The CDR3 region has the DNA TGTGCCAGCAGCTCCTCCGCTAGCGGGAACAATGAGCAGTTCTTC. Based on the CDR3 plus reference TRBV7-3 and TRBJ2-1, the full variable domain is GAGVSQTPSNKVTEKGKYVELRCDPISGHTALYWYRQSLGQGPEFLIYFQGTGAADDSGLPNDRFFAVRPEGSVSTLKIQRTERGDSAVYLCASSSSASGNNEQFFGPGTRLTVL.

The gene calls are TRBV6-6 and TRBJ2-3; the D gene is possibly TRBD2 (5 bases). Germline lookup yields CDR1 MNHNY and CDR2 SVGAGI (reference sequence). The V and J ends lost 7 bases and 6 bases respectively, with 5 bases between them. This CDR3 is built from 10 residues. The CDR3 region has the DNA TGTGCCAGCACGGGGGATACGCAGTATTTT. It specifies CASTGDTQYF.

V and J are TRBV10-3 and TRBJ2-4, with TRBD2 matching over 9 bases. CDR1 and CDR2 from the germline V gene are ENHRY and SYGVKD. This CDR3 has 15 amino acids. After removal of 2 bases from V and 8 bases from J, the junction contained 7 bases not matched to a gene. The CDR3 DNA follows: TGTGCCATCAGTGAGAGGGGCGGGGGGGCCTACATTCAGTACTTC. Encoded protein: CAISERGGGAYIQYF.